This T cell receptor (beta chain) was captured by sequencing in a study of shared clonotypes between healthy human individuals. Study-level findings and limits: Having only a few donors restricted how much genetic and exposure-history diversity was captured. Clonotypes not shared had lower generation probabilities than those common to all four donors.

Regarding this clone: Its antigen is as yet unknown.

CD45RO negativity and positive selection for CCR7 defined naive CD8 cells, a population that excluded terminally differentiated effector memory CD45RA+ cells. Each subset's genomic DNA was shared equally among a number of immunoSEQ plates. TCRdb's table, derived via immunoSEQ multiplex PCR, lists solely in-frame clones and lacks some. The sample holds about 2 million clones, approximately 95% seen once. The sequencing input was naive CD8+ T cells sorted from blood. The TCR sequence derives from a man aged 18 to 35 in good health.

CDR3: CASSIRWEGRETQYF. CDR3 DNA sequence: TGTGCCAGTAGTATAAGGTGGGAGGGGAGGGAGACCCAGTACTTC. This rearrangement joins TRBV19 to TRBJ2-5; 7 nucleotides align to TRBD2. The CDR3 extends over 15 amino acids. Losses at the gene ends were 2 bases for V and 5 bases for J; bases not matched to a gene: 8. Germline CDR1 reads LNHDA; CDR2 reads SQIVND (reference sequence).